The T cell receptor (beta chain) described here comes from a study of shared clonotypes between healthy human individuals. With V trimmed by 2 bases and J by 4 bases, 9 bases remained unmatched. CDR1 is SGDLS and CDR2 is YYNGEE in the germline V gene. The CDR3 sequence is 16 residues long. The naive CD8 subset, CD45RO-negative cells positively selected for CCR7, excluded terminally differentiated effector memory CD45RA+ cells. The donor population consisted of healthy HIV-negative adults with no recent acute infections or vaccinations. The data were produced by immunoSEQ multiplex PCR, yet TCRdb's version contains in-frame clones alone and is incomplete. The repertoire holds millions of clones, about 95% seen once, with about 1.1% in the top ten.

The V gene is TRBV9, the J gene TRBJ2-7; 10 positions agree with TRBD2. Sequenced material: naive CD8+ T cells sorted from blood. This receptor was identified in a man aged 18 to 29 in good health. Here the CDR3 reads CASSVGGGLALYEQYF. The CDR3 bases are TGTGCCAGCAGCGTCGGAGGGGGACTAGCGCTTTACGAGCAGTACTTC.